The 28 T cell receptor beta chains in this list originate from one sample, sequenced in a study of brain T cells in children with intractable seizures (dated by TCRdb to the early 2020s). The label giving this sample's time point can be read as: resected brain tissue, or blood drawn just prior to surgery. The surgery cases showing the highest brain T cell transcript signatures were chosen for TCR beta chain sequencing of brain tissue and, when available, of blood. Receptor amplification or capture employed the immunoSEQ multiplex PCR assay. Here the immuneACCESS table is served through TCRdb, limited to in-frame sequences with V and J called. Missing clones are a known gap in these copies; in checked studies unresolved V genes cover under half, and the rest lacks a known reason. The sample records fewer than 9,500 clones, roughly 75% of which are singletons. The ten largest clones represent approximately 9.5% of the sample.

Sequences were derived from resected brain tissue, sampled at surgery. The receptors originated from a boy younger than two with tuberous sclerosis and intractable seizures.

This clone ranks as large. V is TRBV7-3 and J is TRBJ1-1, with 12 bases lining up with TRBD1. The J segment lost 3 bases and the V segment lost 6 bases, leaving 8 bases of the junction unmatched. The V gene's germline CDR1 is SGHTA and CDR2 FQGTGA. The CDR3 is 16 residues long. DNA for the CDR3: TGTGCCAGCAGATGGCCGGGACAGGGGGCCCACACTGAAGCTTTCTTT. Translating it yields CASRWPGQGAHTEAFF.

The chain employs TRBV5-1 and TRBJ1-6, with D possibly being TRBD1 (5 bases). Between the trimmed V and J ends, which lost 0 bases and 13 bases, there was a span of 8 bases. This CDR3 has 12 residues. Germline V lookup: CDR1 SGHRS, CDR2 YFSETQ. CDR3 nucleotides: TGCGCCAGCAGCTTGGAGGGGACCCCCCTCCACTTT. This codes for CASSLEGTPLHF. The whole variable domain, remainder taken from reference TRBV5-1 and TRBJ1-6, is KAGVTQTPRYLIKTRGQQVTLSCSPISGHRSVSWYQQTPGQGLQFLFEYFSETQRNKGNFPGRFSGRQFSNSRSEMNVSTLELGDSALYLCASSLEGTPLHFGNGTRLTVT.

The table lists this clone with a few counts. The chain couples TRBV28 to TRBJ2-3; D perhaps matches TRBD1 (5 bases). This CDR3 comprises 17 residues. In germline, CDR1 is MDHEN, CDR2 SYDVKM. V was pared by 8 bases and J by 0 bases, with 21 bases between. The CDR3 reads CASWPFVGVQSTDTQYF. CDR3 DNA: TGTGCCAGCTGGCCCTTCGTAGGGGTCCAAAGCACAGATACGCAGTATTTT.

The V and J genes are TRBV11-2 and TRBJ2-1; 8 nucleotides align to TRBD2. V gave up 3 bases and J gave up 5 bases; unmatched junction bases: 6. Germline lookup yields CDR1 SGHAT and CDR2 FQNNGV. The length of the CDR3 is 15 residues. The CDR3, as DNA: TGTGCCAGCAGCTTTTTCGGGACTAGGAACAATGAGCAGTTCTTC. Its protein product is CASSFFGTRNNEQFF.

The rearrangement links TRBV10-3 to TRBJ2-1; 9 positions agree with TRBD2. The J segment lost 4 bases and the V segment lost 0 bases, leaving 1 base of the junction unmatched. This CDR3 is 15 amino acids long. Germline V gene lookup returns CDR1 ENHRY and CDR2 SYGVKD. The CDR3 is CAISESSGGYNEQFF. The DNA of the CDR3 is TGTGCCATCAGTGAGTCCAGCGGGGGGTACAATGAGCAGTTCTTC.

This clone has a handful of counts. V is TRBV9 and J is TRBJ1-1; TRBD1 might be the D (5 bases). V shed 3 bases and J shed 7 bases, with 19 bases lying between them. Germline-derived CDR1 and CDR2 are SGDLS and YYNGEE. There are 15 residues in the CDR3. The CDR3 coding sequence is TGTGCCAGCAGCGCGAGAGACTCGTCGGGGCATGAAGCTTTCTTT. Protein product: CASSARDSSGHEAFF.

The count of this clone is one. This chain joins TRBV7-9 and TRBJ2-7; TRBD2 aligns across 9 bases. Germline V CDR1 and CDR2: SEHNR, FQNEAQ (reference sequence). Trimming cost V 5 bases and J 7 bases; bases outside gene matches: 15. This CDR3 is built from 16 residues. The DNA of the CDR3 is TGTGCCAGCAGCCCTCCCGCTCAGGGACTAGCCTGGGAGCAGTACTTC. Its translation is CASSPPAQGLAWEQYF. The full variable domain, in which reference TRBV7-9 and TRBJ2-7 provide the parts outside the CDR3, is DTGVSQNPRHKITKRGQNVTFRCDPISEHNRLYWYRQTLGQGPEFLTYFQNEAQLEKSRLLSDRFSAERPKGSFSTLEIQRTEQGDSAMYLCASSPPAQGLAWEQYFGPGTRLTVT.

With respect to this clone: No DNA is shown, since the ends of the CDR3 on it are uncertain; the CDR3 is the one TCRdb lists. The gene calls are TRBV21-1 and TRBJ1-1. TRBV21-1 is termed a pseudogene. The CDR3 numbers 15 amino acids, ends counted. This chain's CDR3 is CASNEVGSGNTEAFF.

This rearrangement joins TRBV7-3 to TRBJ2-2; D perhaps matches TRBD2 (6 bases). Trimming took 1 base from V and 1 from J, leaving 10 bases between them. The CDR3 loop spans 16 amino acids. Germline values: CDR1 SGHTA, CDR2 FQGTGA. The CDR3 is CASSLMATRNTGELFF. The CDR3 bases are TGTGCCAGCAGCTTAATGGCGACTAGGAACACCGGGGAGCTGTTTTTT.

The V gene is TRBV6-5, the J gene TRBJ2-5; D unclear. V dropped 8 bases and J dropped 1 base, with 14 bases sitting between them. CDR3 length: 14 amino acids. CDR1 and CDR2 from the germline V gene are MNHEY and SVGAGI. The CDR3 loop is CASGQTQLQETQYF. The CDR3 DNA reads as TGTGCCAGCGGGCAAACCCAGCTCCAAGAGACCCAGTACTTC.

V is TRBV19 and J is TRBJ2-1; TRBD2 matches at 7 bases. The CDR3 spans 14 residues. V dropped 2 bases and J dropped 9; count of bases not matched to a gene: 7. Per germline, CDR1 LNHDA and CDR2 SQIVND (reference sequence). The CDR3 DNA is TGTGCCAGTAGTATATCAAGCGGGGCTATTGAGCAGTTCTTC. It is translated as CASSISSGAIEQFF.

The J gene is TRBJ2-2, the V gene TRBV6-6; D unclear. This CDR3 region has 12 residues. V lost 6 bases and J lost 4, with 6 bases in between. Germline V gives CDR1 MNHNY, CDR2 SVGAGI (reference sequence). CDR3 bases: TGTGCCAGCAGGGTCAGCACCGGGGAGCTGTTTTTT. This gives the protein CASRVSTGELFF.

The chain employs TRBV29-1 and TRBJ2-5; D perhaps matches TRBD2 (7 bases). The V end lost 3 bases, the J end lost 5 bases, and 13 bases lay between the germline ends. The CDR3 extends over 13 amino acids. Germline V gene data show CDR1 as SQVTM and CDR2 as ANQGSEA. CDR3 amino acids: CSVEKGGGETQYF. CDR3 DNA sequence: TGCAGCGTTGAGAAGGGGGGAGGGGAGACCCAGTACTTC.

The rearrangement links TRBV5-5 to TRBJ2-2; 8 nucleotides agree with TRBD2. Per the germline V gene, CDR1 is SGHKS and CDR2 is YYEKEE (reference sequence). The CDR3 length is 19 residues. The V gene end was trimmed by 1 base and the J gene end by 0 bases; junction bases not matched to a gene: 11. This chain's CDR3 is CASSLSGAGAIANTGELFF. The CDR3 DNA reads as TGTGCCAGCAGCTTGTCGGGAGCGGGGGCCATCGCGAACACCGGGGAGCTGTTTTTT.

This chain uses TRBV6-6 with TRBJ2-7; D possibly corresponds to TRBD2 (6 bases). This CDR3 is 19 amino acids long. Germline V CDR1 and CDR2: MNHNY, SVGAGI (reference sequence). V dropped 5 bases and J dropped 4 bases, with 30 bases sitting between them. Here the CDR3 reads CASSPSRDFRLAGIYEQYF. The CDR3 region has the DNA TGTGCCAGCAGTCCATCGAGGGACTTCCGCCTCGCGGGGATTTACGAGCAGTACTTC.

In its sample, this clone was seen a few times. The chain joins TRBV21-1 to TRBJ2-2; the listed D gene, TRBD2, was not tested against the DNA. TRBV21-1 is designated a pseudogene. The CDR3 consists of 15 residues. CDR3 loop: CASSKERGSAGELFF. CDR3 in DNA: TGTGCCAGCAGCAAAGAGCGGGGCTCAGCCGGGGAGCTGTTTTTT.

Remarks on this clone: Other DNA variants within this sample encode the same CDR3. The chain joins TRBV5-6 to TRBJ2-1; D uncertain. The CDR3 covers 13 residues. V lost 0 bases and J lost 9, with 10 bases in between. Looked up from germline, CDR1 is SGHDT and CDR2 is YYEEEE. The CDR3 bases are TGTGCCAGCAGCTTGGGGACGTTGGGTGAGCAGTTCTTC. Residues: CASSLGTLGEQFF.

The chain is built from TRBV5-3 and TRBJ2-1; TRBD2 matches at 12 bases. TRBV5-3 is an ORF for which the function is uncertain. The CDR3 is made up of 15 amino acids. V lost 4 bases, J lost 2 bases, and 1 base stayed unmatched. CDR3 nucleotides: TGTGCCAGAAGCAGGACTAGCGGGACCTACAATGAGCAGTTCTTC. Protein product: CARSRTSGTYNEQFF.

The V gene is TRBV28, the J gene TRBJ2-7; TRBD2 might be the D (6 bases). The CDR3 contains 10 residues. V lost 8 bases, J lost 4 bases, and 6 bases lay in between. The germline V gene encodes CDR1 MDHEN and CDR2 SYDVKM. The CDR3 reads CASGGYEQYF. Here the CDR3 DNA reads TGTGCCAGCGGAGGGTACGAGCAGTACTTC. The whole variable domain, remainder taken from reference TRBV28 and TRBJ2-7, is DVKVTQSSRYLVKRTGEKVFLECVQDMDHENMFWYRQDPGLGLRLIYFSYDVKMKEKGDIPEGYSVSREKKERFSLILESASTNQTSMYLCASGGYEQYFGPGTRLTVT.

DNA of the CDR3: TGCGCCAGCAGCTTGGGTGGGAGCTCCTATAATTCACCCCTCCACTTT. This encodes CASSLGGSSYNSPLHF. The rearrangement joins TRBV5-1 to TRBJ1-6; D is uncertain. The germline V and J ends were trimmed by 0 bases and 0 bases, with 7 bases remaining between them. Germline CDR1 SGHRS, CDR2 YFSETQ. The CDR3 is 16 amino acids.

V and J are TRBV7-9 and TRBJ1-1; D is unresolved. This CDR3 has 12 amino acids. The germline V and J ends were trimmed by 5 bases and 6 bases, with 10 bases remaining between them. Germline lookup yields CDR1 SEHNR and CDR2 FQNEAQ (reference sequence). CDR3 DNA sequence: TGTGCCAGCAGCCCCCGGGATTCTGAAGCTTTCTTT. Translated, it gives CASSPRDSEAFF.

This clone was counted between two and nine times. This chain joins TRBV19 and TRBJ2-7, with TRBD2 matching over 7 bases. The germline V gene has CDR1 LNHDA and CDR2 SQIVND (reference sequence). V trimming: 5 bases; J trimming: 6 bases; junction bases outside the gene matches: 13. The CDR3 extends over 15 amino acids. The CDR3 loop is CASSSERGGAAEQYF. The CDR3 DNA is TGTGCCAGTAGTTCTGAGCGGGGCGGGGCAGCCGAGCAGTACTTC. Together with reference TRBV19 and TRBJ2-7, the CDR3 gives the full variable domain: DGGITQSPKYLFRKEGQNVTLSCEQNLNHDAMYWYRQDPGQGLRLIYYSQIVNDFQKGDIAEGYSVSREKKESFPLTVTSAQKNPTAFYLCASSSERGGAAEQYFGPGTRLTVT.

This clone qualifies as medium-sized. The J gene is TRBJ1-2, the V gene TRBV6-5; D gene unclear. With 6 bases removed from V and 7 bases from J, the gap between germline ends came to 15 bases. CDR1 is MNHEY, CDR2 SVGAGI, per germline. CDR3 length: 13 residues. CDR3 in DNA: TGTGCCAGCAGCATAAGTTATACATCTGGCTACACCTTC. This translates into CASSISYTSGYTF.

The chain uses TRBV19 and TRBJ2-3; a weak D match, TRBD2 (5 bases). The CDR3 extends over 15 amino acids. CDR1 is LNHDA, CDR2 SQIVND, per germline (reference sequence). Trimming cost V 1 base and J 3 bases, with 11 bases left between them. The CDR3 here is CASSIAEEGTDTQYF. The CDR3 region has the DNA TGTGCCAGTAGTATAGCGGAGGAAGGGACAGATACGCAGTATTTT. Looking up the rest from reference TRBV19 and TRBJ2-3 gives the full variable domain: DGGITQSPKYLFRKEGQNVTLSCEQNLNHDAMYWYRQDPGQGLRLIYYSQIVNDFQKGDIAEGYSVSREKKESFPLTVTSAQKNPTAFYLCASSIAEEGTDTQYFGPGTRLTVL.

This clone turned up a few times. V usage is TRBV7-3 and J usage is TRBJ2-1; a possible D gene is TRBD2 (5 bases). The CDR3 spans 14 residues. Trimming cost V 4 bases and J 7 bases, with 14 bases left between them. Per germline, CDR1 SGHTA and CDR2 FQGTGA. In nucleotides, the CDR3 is TGTGCCAGCAGCTCTGGCGGGCAAACGAATGAGCAGTTCTTC. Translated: CASSSGGQTNEQFF.

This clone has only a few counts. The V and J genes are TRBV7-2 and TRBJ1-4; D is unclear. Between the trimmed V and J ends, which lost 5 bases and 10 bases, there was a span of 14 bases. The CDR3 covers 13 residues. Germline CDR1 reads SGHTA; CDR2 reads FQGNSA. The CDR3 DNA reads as TGTGCCAGCAGCCCCACCGTACGGGCAAAACTGTTTTTT. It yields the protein CASSPTVRAKLFF.

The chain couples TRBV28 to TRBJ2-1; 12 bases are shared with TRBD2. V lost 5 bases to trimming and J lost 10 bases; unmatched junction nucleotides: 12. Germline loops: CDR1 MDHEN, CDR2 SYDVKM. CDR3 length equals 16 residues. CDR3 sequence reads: CASSPGLAGLVWEQFF. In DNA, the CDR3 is TGTGCCAGCAGTCCCGGACTAGCGGGACTAGTATGGGAGCAGTTCTTC.

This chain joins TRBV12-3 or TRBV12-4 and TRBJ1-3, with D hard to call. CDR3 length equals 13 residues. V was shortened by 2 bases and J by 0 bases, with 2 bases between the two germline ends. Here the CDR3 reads CASSLHSGNTIYF. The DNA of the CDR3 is TGTGCCAGCAGTTTACACTCTGGAAACACCATATATTTT.